The entry that follows covers one TCR beta chain sequence. Germline V gene sequence: CDR1 MNHEY, CDR2 SMNVEV (reference sequence). CDR3 size: 14 residues. The trim removed 6 bases at V and 7 bases at J, leaving 3 bases unmatched. Authors' methods: Reference gene primer amplification gave estimated nucleated cell counts. The table came from immunoSEQ multiplex PCR; TCRdb's copy has only in-frame clones and leaves some out. D and trimming come from the DNA, and the V and J calls and clone size come from that table. Of some 700,000 clones in the sample, about nine tenths were seen once. This specimen comes from a study of blood T cell repertoires in COVID-19.

This clonotype was obtained from a woman aged 18-29 years with acute or convalescent COVID-19. Input material: peripheral blood. This rearrangement joins TRBV27 to TRBJ1-6; TRBD1 aligns across 10 bases. The chain's CDR3 is CASSAGQGNSPLHF. CDR3 bases: TGTGCCAGCAGCGCGGGACAGGGGAATTCACCCCTCCACTTT.